The clone carrying this T cell receptor (beta chain) was seen a single time. The antigen is undetermined. The germline gives CDR1 MNHEY, CDR2 SVGEGT. This CDR3 has 16 amino acids. J gave up 1 base and V 2 bases, and 4 bases lay outside the gene matches. The data were taken from a study of T cell responses to AZD1222 COVID-19 vaccine. Turning to the study itself: Whether given at about 4 or about 12 weeks, second doses were pooled.

Assay: immunoSEQ multiplex PCR; the TCRdb copy retains only in-frame clones and omits some. The table records about 97,000 clones, 70% to 90% of them present only once. General study points: CD4 TCRs covered the whole spike, strongest at regions 160-218 and 743-854. The donors showed a predominance of white British ancestry and of females, with possible underestimation of clonal diversity.

The TCR comes from an adult in good health. This chain joins TRBV6-2 or TRBV6-3 and TRBJ1-1; 10 nucleotides agree with TRBD1. Sequenced material: peripheral blood, taken on day 0 of AZD1222 vaccination. CDR3 sequence reads: CASSYTGQGRNTEAFF. In DNA, the CDR3 is TGTGCCAGCAGTTACACGGGACAGGGGAGGAACACTGAAGCTTTCTTT.